This T cell receptor beta chain was profiled in a study of cytomegalovirus exposure and HLA in healthy donors. Study results and caveats: In a later analysis, TCR beta V- and J-gene trimming showed a link to a missense DCLRE1C variant.

With respect to this clone: What it binds is unknown.

The primer mix had 60 Vbeta and 13 Jbeta primers. The repertoire was sequenced with immunoSEQ multiplex PCR; TCRdb's copy has only in-frame clones and lacks some. The data show 200,000 to 250,000 clones, with approximately 68% seen just once and under 2% held by the top ten. The CDR3 loop spans 14 amino acids. The junction had 8 bases not matched to a gene; V was cut back by 5 bases and J by 4 bases. The germline CDR1 and CDR2 sequences are GTSNPN and SVGIG (reference sequence). Material: PBMCs. This TCR was sampled from a woman aged 25 to 39 in good health and CMV-seronegative. The chain recombines TRBV30 with TRBJ1-3; the match to TRBD1 covers 7 bases. The CDR3: CAWRPPGQGNTIYF. DNA of the CDR3: TGTGCCTGGCGGCCACCGGGACAGGGAAACACCATATATTTT.